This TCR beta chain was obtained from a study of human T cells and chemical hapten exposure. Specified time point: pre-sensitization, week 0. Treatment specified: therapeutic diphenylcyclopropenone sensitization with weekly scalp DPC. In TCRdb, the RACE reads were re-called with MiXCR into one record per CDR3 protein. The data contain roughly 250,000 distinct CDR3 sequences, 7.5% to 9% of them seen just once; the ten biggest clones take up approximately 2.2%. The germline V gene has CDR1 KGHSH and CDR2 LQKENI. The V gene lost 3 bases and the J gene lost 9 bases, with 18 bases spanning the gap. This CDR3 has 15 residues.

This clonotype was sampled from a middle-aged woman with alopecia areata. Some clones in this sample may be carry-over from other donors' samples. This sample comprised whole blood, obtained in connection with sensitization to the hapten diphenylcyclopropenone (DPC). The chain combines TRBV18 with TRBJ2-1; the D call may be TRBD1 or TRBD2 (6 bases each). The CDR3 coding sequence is TGTGCCAGCTCACCTTTAGGCCTTTCGGGGGCTGAGCAGTTCTTC. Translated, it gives CASSPLGLSGAEQFF.